A single TCR beta chain is shown here with its context. The data stem from a study of OX40 agonist ivuxolimab in advanced cancers. Generated by immunoSEQ multiplex PCR, the TCRdb table keeps only in-frame clones and is missing some. This table holds 100,000 or so clones, 75% to 95% found once. Germline CDR1 reads SGHTA; CDR2 reads FQGNSA. J gave up 0 bases and V 6 bases, and 4 bases lay outside the gene matches. The CDR3 is 14 residues long. The TCR comes from an adult with an advanced solid tumor such as melanoma, head and neck, liver or kidney cancer. V gene TRBV7-2 combines with J gene TRBJ2-7; 8 positions match TRBD1. Here the sequenced sample was CD4+ or CD8+ T cells sorted from blood, taken in a trial of the OX40 agonist ivuxolimab. The CDR3 sequence: CASSDRGSSYEQYF. In nucleotides, the CDR3 is TGTGCCAGCAGTGACAGGGGATCCTCCTACGAGCAGTACTTC.